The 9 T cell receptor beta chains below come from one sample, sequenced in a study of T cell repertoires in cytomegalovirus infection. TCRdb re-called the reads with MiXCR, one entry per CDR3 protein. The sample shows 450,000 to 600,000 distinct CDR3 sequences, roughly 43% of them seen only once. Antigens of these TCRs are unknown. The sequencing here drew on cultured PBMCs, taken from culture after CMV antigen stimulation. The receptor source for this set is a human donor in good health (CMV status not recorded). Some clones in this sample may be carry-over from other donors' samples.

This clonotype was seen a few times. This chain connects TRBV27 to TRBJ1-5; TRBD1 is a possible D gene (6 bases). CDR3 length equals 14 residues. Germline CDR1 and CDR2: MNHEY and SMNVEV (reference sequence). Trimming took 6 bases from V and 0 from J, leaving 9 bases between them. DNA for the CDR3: TGTGCCAGCAGGGACAGTTATAGCAATCAGCCCCAGCATTTT. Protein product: CASRDSYSNQPQHF.

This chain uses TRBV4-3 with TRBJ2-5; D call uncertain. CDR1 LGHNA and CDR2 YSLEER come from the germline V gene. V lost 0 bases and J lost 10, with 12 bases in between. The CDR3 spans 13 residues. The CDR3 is CASSQDIDQIQYF. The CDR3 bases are TGCGCCAGCAGCCAAGATATCGATCAAATCCAGTACTTC.

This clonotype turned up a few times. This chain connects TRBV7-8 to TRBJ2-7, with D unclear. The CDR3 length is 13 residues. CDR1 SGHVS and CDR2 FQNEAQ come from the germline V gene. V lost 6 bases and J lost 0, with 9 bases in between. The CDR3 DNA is TGTGCCAGCAGGGACCTGAGCTCCTACGAGCAGTACTTC. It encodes CASRDLSSYEQYF.

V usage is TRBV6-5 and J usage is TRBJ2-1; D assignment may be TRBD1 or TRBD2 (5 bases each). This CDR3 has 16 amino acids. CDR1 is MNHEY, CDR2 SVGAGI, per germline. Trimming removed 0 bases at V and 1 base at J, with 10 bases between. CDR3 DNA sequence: TGTGCCAGCAGTTACTCGGGGCGGGCGTCCTACAATGAGCAGTTCTTC. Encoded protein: CASSYSGRASYNEQFF.

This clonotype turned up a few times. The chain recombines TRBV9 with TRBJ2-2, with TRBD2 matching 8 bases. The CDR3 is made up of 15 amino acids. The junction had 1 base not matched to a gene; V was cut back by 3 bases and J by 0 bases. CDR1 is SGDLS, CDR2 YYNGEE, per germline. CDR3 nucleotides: TGTGCCAGCAGCGCGGGACTAGCGAACACCGGGGAGCTGTTTTTT. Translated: CASSAGLANTGELFF.

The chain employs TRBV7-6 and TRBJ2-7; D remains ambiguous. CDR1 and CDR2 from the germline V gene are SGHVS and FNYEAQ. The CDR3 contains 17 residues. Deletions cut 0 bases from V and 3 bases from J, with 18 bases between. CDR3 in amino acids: CASSLAGPPHSSYEQYF. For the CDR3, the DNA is TGTGCCAGCAGCTTAGCTGGCCCGCCACACAGTAGCTACGAGCAGTACTTC.

The CDR3 bases are TGTGCCATCAGTGGCAGCGAGACAGGGGACAATTCTGGAAACACCATATATTTT. Its translation is CAISGSETGDNSGNTIYF. This chain links TRBV10-3 with TRBJ1-3; 8 bases match TRBD1. V dropped 4 bases and J dropped 1; count of bases not matched to a gene: 12. The CDR3 is 18 residues long. The germline V gene encodes CDR1 ENHRY and CDR2 SYGVKD.

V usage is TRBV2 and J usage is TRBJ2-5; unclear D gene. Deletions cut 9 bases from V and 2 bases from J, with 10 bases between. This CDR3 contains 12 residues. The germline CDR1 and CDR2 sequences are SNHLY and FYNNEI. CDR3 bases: TGTGCCAGGCTGTCCTGGCAAGAGACCCAGTACTTC. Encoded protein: CARLSWQETQYF.

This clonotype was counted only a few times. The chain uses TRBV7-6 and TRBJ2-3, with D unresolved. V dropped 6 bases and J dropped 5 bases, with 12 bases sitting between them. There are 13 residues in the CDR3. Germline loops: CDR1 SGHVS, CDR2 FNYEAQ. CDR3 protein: CASSIGIKDTQYF. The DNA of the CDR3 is TGTGCCAGCAGTATTGGTATCAAAGATACGCAGTATTTT.